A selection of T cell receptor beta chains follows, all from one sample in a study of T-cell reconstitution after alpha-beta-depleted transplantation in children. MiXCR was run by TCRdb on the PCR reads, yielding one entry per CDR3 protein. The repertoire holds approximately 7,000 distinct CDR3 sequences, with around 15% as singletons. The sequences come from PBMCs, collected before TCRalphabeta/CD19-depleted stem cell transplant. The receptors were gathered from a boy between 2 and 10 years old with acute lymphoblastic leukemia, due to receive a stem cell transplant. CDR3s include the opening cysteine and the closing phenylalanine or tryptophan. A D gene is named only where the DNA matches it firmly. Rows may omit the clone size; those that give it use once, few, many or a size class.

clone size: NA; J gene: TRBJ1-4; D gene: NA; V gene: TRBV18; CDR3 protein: CASSPIEATNEKLFF; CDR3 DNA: TGTGCCAGCTCACCGATCGAAGCAACTAATGAAAAACTGTTTTTT
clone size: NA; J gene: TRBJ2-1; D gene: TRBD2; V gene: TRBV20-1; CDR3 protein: CSATSGGADEQFF; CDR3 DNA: TGCAGTGCTACCAGCGGGGGGGCCGATGAGCAGTTCTTC
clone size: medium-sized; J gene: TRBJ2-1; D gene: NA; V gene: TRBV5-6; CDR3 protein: CASSPGGLGEQFF; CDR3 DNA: TGTGCCAGCAGCCCTGGGGGCCTCGGTGAGCAGTTCTTC
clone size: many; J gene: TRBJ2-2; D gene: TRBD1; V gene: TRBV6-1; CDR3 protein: CVLRTGYDTGELFF; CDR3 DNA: TGTGTTCTCCGGACAGGGTATGACACCGGGGAGCTGTTTTTT
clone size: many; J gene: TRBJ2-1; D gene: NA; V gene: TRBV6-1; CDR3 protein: CASSEARQKRNNEQFF; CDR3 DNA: TGTGCCAGCAGTGAAGCCAGGCAGAAAAGAAACAATGAGCAGTTCTTC
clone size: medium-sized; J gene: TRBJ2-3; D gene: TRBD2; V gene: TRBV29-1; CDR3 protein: CSVELASGERDTQYF; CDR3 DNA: TGCAGCGTTGAACTAGCTAGCGGGGAGCGTGATACGCAGTATTTT
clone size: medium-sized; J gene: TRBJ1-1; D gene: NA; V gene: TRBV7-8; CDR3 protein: CAIAGNTEAFF; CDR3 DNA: TGTGCCATCGCAGGGAACACTGAAGCTTTCTTT
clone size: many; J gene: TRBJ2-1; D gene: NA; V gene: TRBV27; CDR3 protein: CASSLQGYNEQFF; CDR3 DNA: TGTGCCAGCAGTTTGCAGGGATACAATGAGCAGTTCTTC
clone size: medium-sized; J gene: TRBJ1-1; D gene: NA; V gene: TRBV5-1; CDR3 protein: CASSFPGPEYEAFF; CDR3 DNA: TGCGCCAGCAGCTTCCCGGGACCGGAATATGAAGCTTTCTTT
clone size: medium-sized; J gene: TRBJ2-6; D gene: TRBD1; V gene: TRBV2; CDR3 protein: CASSGDRGSGANVLTF; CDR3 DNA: TGTGCCAGCAGTGGGGACAGGGGTTCTGGGGCCAACGTCCTGACTTTC
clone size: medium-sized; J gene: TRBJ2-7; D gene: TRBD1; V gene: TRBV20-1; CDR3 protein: CSARDQGVAYEQYF; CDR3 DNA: TGCAGTGCTAGAGATCAGGGGGTGGCCTACGAGCAGTACTTC
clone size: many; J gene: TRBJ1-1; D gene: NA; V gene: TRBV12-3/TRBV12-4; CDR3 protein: CASSLARGGWTEAFF; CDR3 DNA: TGTGCCAGCAGTTTAGCGCGAGGGGGGTGGACTGAAGCTTTCTTT
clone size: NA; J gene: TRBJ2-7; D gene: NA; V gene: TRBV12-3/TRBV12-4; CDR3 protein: CASSLARGTYEQYF; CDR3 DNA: TGTGCCAGCAGTCTAGCCCGGGGTACCTACGAGCAGTACTTC
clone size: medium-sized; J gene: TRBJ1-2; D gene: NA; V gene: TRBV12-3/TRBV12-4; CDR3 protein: CASSPGGGHYGYTF; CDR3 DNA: TGTGCCAGCAGTCCTGGTGGGGGGCACTATGGCTACACCTTC
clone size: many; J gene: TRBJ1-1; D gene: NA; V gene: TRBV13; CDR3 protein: CASSLGGGAYTEAFF; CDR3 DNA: TGTGCCAGCAGCTTAGGGGGGGGGGCCTACACTGAAGCTTTCTTT
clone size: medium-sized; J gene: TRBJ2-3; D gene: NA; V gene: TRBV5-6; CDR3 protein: CASSVDLGTDTQYF; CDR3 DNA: TGTGCCAGCAGCGTTGACTTGGGCACAGATACGCAGTATTTT
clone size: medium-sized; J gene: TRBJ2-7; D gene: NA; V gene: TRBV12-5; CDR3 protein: CASGSGVGYYEQYF; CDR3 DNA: TGTGCTAGTGGGTCGGGCGTTGGGTACTACGAGCAGTACTTC
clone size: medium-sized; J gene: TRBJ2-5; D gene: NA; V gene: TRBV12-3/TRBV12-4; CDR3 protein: CASSLWQGMGQETQYF; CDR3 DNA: TGTGCCAGCAGTTTATGGCAGGGAATGGGCCAAGAGACCCAGTACTTC
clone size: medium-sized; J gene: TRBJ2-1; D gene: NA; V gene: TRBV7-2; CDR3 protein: CASSRVDGTEQFF; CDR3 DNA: TGTGCCAGCAGCCGGGTAGACGGGACGGAACAGTTCTTC
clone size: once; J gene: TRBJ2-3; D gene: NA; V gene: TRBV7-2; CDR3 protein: CASSYVATSTDTQYF; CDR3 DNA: TGTGCCAGCAGCTACGTAGCGACTAGCACAGATACGCAGTATTTT
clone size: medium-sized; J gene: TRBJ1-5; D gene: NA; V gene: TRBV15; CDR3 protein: CATSRTREGPEPQHF; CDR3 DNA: TGTGCCACCAGCAGAACAAGGGAGGGCCCGGAGCCCCAGCATTTT
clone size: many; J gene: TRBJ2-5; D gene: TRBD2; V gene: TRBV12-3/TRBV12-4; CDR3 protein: CASSLISGGAGTQYF; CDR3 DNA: TGTGCCAGCAGTTTGATTAGCGGGGGTGCCGGGACCCAGTACTTC
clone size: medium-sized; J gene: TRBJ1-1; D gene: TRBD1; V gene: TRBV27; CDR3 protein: CASRDTGGTEAFF; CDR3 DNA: TGTGCCAGCAGAGACACAGGGGGCACTGAAGCTTTCTTT
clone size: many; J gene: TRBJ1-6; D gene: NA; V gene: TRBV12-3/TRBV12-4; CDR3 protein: CASSLFTGLNSPLHF; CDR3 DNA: TGTGCCAGCAGTTTATTTACAGGGTTGAATTCACCCCTCCACTTT
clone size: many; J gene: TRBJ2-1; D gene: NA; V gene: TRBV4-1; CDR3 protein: CASSPREDGEQFF; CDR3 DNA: TGCGCCAGCAGCCCGAGGGAGGACGGTGAGCAGTTCTTC
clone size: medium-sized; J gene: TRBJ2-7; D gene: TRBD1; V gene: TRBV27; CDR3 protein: CASSYGQGYEQYF; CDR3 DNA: TGTGCCAGCAGTTACGGACAGGGCTACGAGCAGTACTTC
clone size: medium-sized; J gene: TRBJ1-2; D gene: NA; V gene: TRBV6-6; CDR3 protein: CASRVSGGYTF; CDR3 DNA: TGTGCCAGCCGGGTCTCGGGTGGCTACACCTTC
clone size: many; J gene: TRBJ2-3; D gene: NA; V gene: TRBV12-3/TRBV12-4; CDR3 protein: CASSSTDTQYF; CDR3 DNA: TGTGCCAGCAGTTCCACAGATACGCAGTATTTT
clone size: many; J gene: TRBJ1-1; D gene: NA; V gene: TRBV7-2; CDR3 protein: CASSFGRDTEAFF; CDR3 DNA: TGTGCCAGCAGCTTCGGACGGGACACTGAAGCTTTCTTT
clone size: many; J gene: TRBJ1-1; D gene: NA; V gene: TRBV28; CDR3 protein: CASSWGAVAEAFF; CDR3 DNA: TGTGCCAGCAGCTGGGGGGCCGTGGCTGAAGCTTTCTTT
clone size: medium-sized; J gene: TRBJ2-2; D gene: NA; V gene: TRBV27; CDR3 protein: CASSFPSRRELFF; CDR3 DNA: TGTGCCAGCAGTTTCCCTAGCCGGCGGGAGCTGTTTTTT
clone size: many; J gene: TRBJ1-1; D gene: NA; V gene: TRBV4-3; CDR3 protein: CASSQDLVNTEAFF; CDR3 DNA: TGCGCCAGCAGCCAAGATCTCGTGAACACTGAAGCTTTCTTT
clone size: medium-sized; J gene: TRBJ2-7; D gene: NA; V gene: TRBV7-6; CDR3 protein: CASSLAARSDEQYF; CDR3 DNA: TGTGCCAGCAGCTTAGCTGCCCGCTCGGACGAGCAGTACTTC
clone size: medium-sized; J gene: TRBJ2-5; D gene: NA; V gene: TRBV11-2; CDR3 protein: CASSNLPTGSETQYF; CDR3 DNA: TGTGCCAGCAGCAATCTCCCAACAGGTAGTGAGACCCAGTACTTC
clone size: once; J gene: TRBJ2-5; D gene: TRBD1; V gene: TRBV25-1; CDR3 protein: CASSEFRTGRGETQYF; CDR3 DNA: TGTGCCAGCAGTGAATTTAGGACAGGGAGAGGAGAGACCCAGTACTTC
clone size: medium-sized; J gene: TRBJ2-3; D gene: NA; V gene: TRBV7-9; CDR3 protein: CASSFGGADTQYF; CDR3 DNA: TGTGCCAGCAGCTTTGGCGGGGCAGATACGCAGTATTTT
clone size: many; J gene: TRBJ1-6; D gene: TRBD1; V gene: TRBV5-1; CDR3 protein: CASSSSPTGDSPLHF; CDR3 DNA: TGCGCCAGCAGCTCCTCTCCAACAGGGGACTCACCCCTCCACTTT
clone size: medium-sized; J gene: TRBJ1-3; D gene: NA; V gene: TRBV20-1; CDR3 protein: CSATGRNSGNTIYF; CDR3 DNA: TGCAGTGCAACCGGACGGAACTCTGGAAACACCATATATTTT
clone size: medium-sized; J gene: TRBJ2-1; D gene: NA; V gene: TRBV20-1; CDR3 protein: CSARDLRGRTYNEQFF; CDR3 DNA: TGCAGTGCTAGAGATCTGCGGGGGCGGACCTACAATGAGCAGTTCTTC